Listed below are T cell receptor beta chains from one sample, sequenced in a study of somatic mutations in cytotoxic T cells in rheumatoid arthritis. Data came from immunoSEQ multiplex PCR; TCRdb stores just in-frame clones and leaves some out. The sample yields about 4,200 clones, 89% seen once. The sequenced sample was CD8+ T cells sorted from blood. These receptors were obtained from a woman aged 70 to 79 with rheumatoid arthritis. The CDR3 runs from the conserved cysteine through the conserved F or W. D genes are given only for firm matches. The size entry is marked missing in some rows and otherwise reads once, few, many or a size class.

cdr3_aa: CAIATSGRQETQYF; cdr3_nt: TGTGCCATCGCGACTAGCGGGAGACAAGAGACCCAGTACTTC; v_call: TRBV2; j_call: TRBJ2-5; clone_size: NA; d_call: TRBD2
cdr3_aa: CASSESTRGTGDTDTQYF; cdr3_nt: TGCGCCAGCAGTGAGTCGACTCGGGGGACAGGGGACACAGATACGCAGTATTTT; v_call: TRBV10-1; j_call: TRBJ2-3; clone_size: NA; d_call: TRBD1
cdr3_aa: CASSLAGGSNQPQHF; cdr3_nt: TGCGCCAGCAGCTTGGCGGGAGGGAGCAATCAGCCCCAGCATTTT; v_call: TRBV5-1; j_call: TRBJ1-5; clone_size: NA; d_call: NA
cdr3_aa: CASSQGRQGYEQYF; cdr3_nt: TGCGCCAGCAGCCAAGGTCGTCAGGGCTACGAGCAGTACTTC; v_call: TRBV4-1; j_call: TRBJ2-7; clone_size: NA; d_call: NA
cdr3_aa: CASSLSGTFYNEQFF; cdr3_nt: TGTGCCAGCAGCCTTAGCGGAACTTTCTACAATGAGCAGTTCTTC; v_call: TRBV28; j_call: TRBJ2-1; clone_size: NA; d_call: NA
cdr3_aa: CASSQALGTGGNYGYTF; cdr3_nt: TGCGCCAGCAGCCAAGCTTTGGGGACAGGGGGGAACTATGGCTACACCTTC; v_call: TRBV4-1; j_call: TRBJ1-2; clone_size: NA; d_call: TRBD1
cdr3_aa: CASSKGDRRSYEQCF; cdr3_nt: TGTGCCAGCAGCAAAGGGGACAGGAGATCCTACGAGCAGTGCTTC; v_call: TRBV21-1; j_call: TRBJ2-7; clone_size: NA; d_call: NA
cdr3_aa: CASSFGQGGDKAFF; cdr3_nt: TGTGCCAGCAGTTTCGGACAGGGGGGTGATAAAGCTTTCTTT; v_call: TRBV6-4; j_call: TRBJ1-1; clone_size: NA; d_call: TRBD1
cdr3_aa: CASSAWTSEKETQYF; cdr3_nt: TGTGCTAGCAGCGCCTGGACTAGCGAGAAAGAGACCCAGTACTTC; v_call: TRBV7-7; j_call: TRBJ2-5; clone_size: NA; d_call: TRBD2
cdr3_aa: CASSQATGTDTQYF; cdr3_nt: TGCGCCAGCAGCCAAGCAACGGGCACAGATACGCAGTATTTT; v_call: TRBV4-1; j_call: TRBJ2-3; clone_size: NA; d_call: NA
cdr3_aa: CASSPGNTEAFF; cdr3_nt: TGTGCCAGCAGTCCAGGGAACACTGAAGCTTTCTTT; v_call: TRBV6-6; j_call: TRBJ1-1; clone_size: NA; d_call: NA
cdr3_aa: CASSLGTGENTEAFF; cdr3_nt: TGTGCCAGCAGCTTAGGGACAGGAGAGAACACTGAAGCTTTCTTT; v_call: TRBV7-2; j_call: TRBJ1-1; clone_size: NA; d_call: TRBD1
cdr3_aa: CASSPIAGRRRYNEQFF; cdr3_nt: TGTGCCAGCAGCCCAATTGCCGGGAGAAGGAGGTACAATGAGCAGTTCTTC; v_call: TRBV27; j_call: TRBJ2-1; clone_size: NA; d_call: NA
cdr3_aa: CASSRGRSSYNEQFF; cdr3_nt: TGTGCCAGCAGTCGCGGGAGGAGCTCCTACAATGAGCAGTTCTTC; v_call: TRBV2; j_call: TRBJ2-1; clone_size: NA; d_call: TRBD2
cdr3_aa: CASSYEGDYTF; cdr3_nt: TGTGCCAGCAGTTACGAGGGAGACTACACCTTC; v_call: TRBV6-6; j_call: TRBJ1-2; clone_size: NA; d_call: NA
cdr3_aa: CSVETQGATYEQYF; cdr3_nt: TGCAGCGTAGAAACACAGGGGGCCACCTACGAGCAGTACTTC; v_call: TRBV29-1; j_call: TRBJ2-7; clone_size: NA; d_call: TRBD1
cdr3_aa: CASSLVGTGRSYEQYF; cdr3_nt: TGTGCCAGCAGCTTAGTTGGGACAGGGCGGAGTTACGAGCAGTACTTC; v_call: TRBV7-2; j_call: TRBJ2-7; clone_size: NA; d_call: TRBD1
cdr3_aa: CASSVLAGDSYEQYF; cdr3_nt: TGTGCCAGCAGCGTACTAGCGGGGGACTCCTACGAGCAGTACTTC; v_call: TRBV9; j_call: TRBJ2-7; clone_size: NA; d_call: TRBD2
cdr3_aa: CASSLNSNQPQHF; cdr3_nt: TGTGCCAGCAGTCTTAATAGCAATCAGCCCCAGCATTTT; v_call: TRBV6-1; j_call: TRBJ1-5; clone_size: NA; d_call: NA
cdr3_aa: CASSELGARPYEQYF; cdr3_nt: TGTGCCAGCAGTGAACTTGGGGCAAGACCCTACGAGCAGTACTTC; v_call: TRBV6-1; j_call: TRBJ2-7; clone_size: NA; d_call: NA
cdr3_aa: CASSLDLYSPADTQYF; cdr3_nt: TGTGCCAGCAGCTTAGATCTGTACTCACCCGCAGATACGCAGTATTTT; v_call: TRBV7-2; j_call: TRBJ2-3; clone_size: NA; d_call: NA
cdr3_aa: CASSGGGPLNTGELFF; cdr3_nt: TGTGCCAGCTCGGGGGGGGGCCCTTTGAACACCGGGGAGCTGTTTTTT; v_call: TRBV28; j_call: TRBJ2-2; clone_size: once; d_call: TRBD2
cdr3_aa: CASSATGGEQYF; cdr3_nt: TGCGCCAGCAGTGCTACGGGGGGGGAGCAGTACTTC; v_call: TRBV10-2; j_call: TRBJ2-5; clone_size: NA; d_call: TRBD2
cdr3_aa: CASSEDRRSYEQYF; cdr3_nt: TGTGCCAGCAGCGAGGACAGGAGGTCCTACGAGCAGTACTTC; v_call: TRBV13; j_call: TRBJ2-7; clone_size: once; d_call: TRBD1
cdr3_aa: CASSLRGTEKLFF; cdr3_nt: TGTGCCAGCAGCTTGAGGGGGACGGAAAAACTGTTTTTT; v_call: TRBV7-2; j_call: TRBJ1-4; clone_size: NA; d_call: NA
cdr3_aa: CASSTYSGRVAGTDTQYF; cdr3_nt: TGCGCCAGCAGCACGTATAGCGGGAGGGTGGCCGGTACAGATACGCAGTATTTT; v_call: TRBV5-1; j_call: TRBJ2-3; clone_size: NA; d_call: TRBD2
cdr3_aa: CASSVGGDSNQPQHF; cdr3_nt: TGTGCCAGCAGCGTAGGGGGGGATAGCAATCAGCCCCAGCATTTT; v_call: TRBV9; j_call: TRBJ1-5; clone_size: NA; d_call: NA
cdr3_aa: CASSERDTLTSYNEQFF; cdr3_nt: TGTGCCAGCAGTGAGAGGGACACCTTGACGTCCTACAATGAGCAGTTCTTC; v_call: TRBV6-4; j_call: TRBJ2-1; clone_size: NA; d_call: NA
cdr3_aa: CASSLSRDYEQYF; cdr3_nt: TGTGCCAGCAGTTTATCAAGAGACTACGAGCAGTACTTC; v_call: TRBV27; j_call: TRBJ2-7; clone_size: NA; d_call: NA
cdr3_aa: CASSPKPSEAPYNEQFF; cdr3_nt: TGTGCCAGCAGCCCCAAACCTAGCGAGGCGCCCTACAATGAGCAGTTCTTC; v_call: TRBV7-3; j_call: TRBJ2-1; clone_size: NA; d_call: NA
cdr3_aa: CASSRLGLAGELFF; cdr3_nt: TGTGCCAGCAGTCGACTGGGACTCGCTGGGGAGCTGTTTTTT; v_call: TRBV6-5; j_call: TRBJ2-2; clone_size: NA; d_call: NA
cdr3_aa: CASRITSAGEQYF; cdr3_nt: TGTGCCAGTAGGATTACTAGCGCAGGAGAGCAGTACTTC; v_call: TRBV19; j_call: TRBJ2-7; clone_size: NA; d_call: TRBD2
cdr3_aa: CASSPGTAGAFFSGNTIYF; cdr3_nt: TGCGCCAGCAGCCCCGGAACGGCAGGCGCCTTCTTCTCTGGAAACACCATATATTTT; v_call: TRBV4-1; j_call: TRBJ1-3; clone_size: few; d_call: NA
cdr3_aa: CASQWTGRNQPQHF; cdr3_nt: TGTGCCAGTCAGTGGACAGGACGAAATCAGCCCCAGCATTTT; v_call: TRBV19; j_call: TRBJ1-5; clone_size: few; d_call: TRBD1
cdr3_aa: CASSAGQGAYEQYF; cdr3_nt: TGCGCCAGCAGCGCGGGACAGGGGGCATACGAGCAGTACTTC; v_call: TRBV5-1; j_call: TRBJ2-7; clone_size: NA; d_call: TRBD1